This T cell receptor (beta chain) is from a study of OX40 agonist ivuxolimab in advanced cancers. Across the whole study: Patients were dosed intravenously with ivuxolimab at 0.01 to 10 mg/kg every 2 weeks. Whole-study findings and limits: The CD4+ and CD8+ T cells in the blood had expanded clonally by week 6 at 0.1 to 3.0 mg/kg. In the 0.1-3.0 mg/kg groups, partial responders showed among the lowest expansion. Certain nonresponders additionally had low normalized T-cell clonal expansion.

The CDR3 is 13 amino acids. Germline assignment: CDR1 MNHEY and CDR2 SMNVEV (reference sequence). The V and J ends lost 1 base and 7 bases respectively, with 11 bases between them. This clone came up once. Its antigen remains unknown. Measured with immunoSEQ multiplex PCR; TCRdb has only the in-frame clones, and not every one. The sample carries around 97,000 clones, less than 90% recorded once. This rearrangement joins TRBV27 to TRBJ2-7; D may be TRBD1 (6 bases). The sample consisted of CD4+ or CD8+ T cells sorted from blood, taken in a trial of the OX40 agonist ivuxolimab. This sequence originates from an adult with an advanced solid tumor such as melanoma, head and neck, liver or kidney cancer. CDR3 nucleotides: TGTGCCAGCAGTTTATGGGTAAGGGGGGAGCAGTACTTC. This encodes CASSLWVRGEQYF.